The sequence of this T cell receptor (beta chain) was determined in a study of shared clonotypes between healthy human individuals. As for the study in general: Every donor yielded three CD4 naive, three CD4 memory, two CD8 naive and one CD8 memory plate.

Findings and caveats of the study: Memory subsets had estimated richness that was generally smaller than that of naive subsets.

Several immunoSEQ plates received, in even portions, the genomic DNA of each subset. Libraries were prepared by immunoSEQ multiplex PCR; TCRdb keeps only in-frame clonotypes and omits some of them. The table shows about 680,000 clones, with 92% occurring only once. To note about this clone: Its target is unknown.

CD45RO-negative, CCR7-selected cells formed the naive CD8 fraction, which excluded terminally differentiated effector memory CD45RA+ cells. Trimming took 9 bases from V and 4 from J, leaving 20 bases between them. Germline values: CDR1 MNHNS, CDR2 SASEGT. This CDR3 has 15 amino acids. J is TRBJ2-3 and V is TRBV6-1; D gene unclear. The source of this sequence is a man between 25 and 39 years old in good health. Input material: naive CD8+ T cells sorted from blood. Here the CDR3 DNA reads TGTGCCAGTGGGCATCTAGGTCTTCCCGCAGATACGCAGTATTTT. Translation gives CASGHLGLPADTQYF.